This T cell receptor beta chain was sequenced during a study of T cells in localized non-small cell lung cancer. Overall study findings and caveats: Blood T cell density predicted longer survival; adjacent-lung clonality, shorter.

The table came from immunoSEQ multiplex PCR; TCRdb's copy has only in-frame clones and leaves some out. Of roughly 67,000 clones detected, approximately 85% appear once; the ten largest clones hold roughly 12%. Trimming took off 7 bases at V and 2 bases at J, with 15 bases between the two ends. The CDR3 contains 14 residues. Germline CDR1 is SGHNT and CDR2 is YYREEE (reference sequence). Concerning this clone: Its antigen is currently unknown.

The V call is TRBV5-4, the J call TRBJ2-5; D is perhaps TRBD2 (6 bases). The sequenced sample was peripheral blood, obtained before any cancer treatment. The source is a female donor older than 55 with stage I lung adenocarcinoma. CDR3 sequence reads: CASGGSGVQETQYF. The CDR3 DNA sequence: TGTGCCAGCGGGGGGAGTGGAGTTCAAGAGACCCAGTACTTC.